This T cell receptor beta chain was captured by sequencing in a study of shared clonotypes between healthy human individuals. General study points: With few donors, the genetic and exposure-history diversity represented was limited.

As concerns this clone: What it recognizes is unknown. Since a far larger clone is one base different, this is likely a read error.

Germline CDR1 SGDLS, CDR2 YYNGEE. V was shortened by 7 bases and J by 5 bases, with 11 bases between the two germline ends. The CDR3 totals 12 residues. The sequencing of unsorted PBMC DNA took place on ten immunoSEQ deep assay plates. Produced via immunoSEQ multiplex PCR; TCRdb's table is partial and in-frame only. The sample includes approximately 470,000 clones, over 70% of them seen just once. Adults of Caucasian background living in Nashville, Tennessee made up all donors. The unsorted samples had some 83 million PBMCs used for genomic DNA. Sequencing was carried out using PBMCs. This clonotype was obtained from a woman in her thirties or forties in good health. Some clones in this sample may be carry-over from other donors' samples. The chain has TRBV9 and TRBJ2-3; possibly TRBD1 for D (5 bases). The CDR3 region has the DNA TGTGCCAGCGGCATTCAGGGAGATACGCAGTATTTT. This translates into CASGIQGDTQYF.